This T cell receptor (beta chain) was found in a study of cytomegalovirus exposure and HLA in healthy donors. 13 Jbeta primers and 60 Vbeta primers were used for the PCR. The repertoire was sequenced with immunoSEQ multiplex PCR; TCRdb's copy has only in-frame clones and lacks some. The sample shows 85,000 to 130,000 clones, under 80% of them seen only once. V gave up 5 bases and J gave up 6 bases, with 17 bases separating them. CDR3 size: 14 residues. The germline V gene has CDR1 MDHEN and CDR2 SYDVKM. Sequencing was done on a sample of PBMCs. The sequence came from a woman between 18 and 29 years old in good health and CMV-seropositive. This rearrangement joins TRBV28 to TRBJ2-7; D not resolved. DNA of the CDR3: TGTGCCAGCAGTCCTCCCGGAGCCTCATTCGAGCAGTACTTC. The encoded protein is CASSPPGASFEQYF.